This T cell receptor (beta chain) appears in the sequencing data of a study of T cell repertoires in cytomegalovirus infection. Trimming took 1 base from V and 4 from J, leaving 13 bases between them. From germline, CDR1 is SGHVS and CDR2 FNYEAQ. The CDR3 is 15 amino acids. This clonotype was recorded a few times. Its specificity is unknown. TCRdb reprocessed the reads via MiXCR and lists one record per CDR3 protein. In the table there are around 540,000 distinct CDR3 sequences, 33% of which are singletons. This sequence originates from a human donor in good health (CMV status not recorded). Some clones in this sample may be carry-over from other donors' samples. Sequencing was performed on cultured PBMCs, taken from culture after CMV antigen stimulation. This chain uses TRBV7-6 with TRBJ2-5; D uncertain. The chain's CDR3 is CASSLVPGPRETQYF. CDR3 sequence (DNA): TGTGCCAGCAGCTTAGTTCCGGGTCCTCGAGAGACCCAGTACTTC. Using reference TRBV7-6 and TRBJ2-5 for the parts outside the CDR3, the full variable domain is GAGVSQSPRYKVTKRGQDVALRCDPISGHVSLYWYRQALGQGPEFLTYFNYEAQQDKSGLPNDRFSAERPEGSISTLTIQRTEQRDSAMYRCASSLVPGPRETQYFGPGTRLLVL.